The entry below describes one T cell receptor (beta chain). TCRdb's table, derived via immunoSEQ multiplex PCR, lists solely in-frame clones and lacks some. The data show under 85,000 clones, more than 85% seen once. The CDR3 consists of 13 residues. J was trimmed by 0 bases and V by 6 bases; bases with no gene match: 3. Germline CDR1 reads SQVTM; CDR2 reads ANQGSEA. The data stem from a study of technical replicates of blood from a handful of donors. The chain links TRBV29-1 to TRBJ2-7; 9 nucleotides match TRBD1. The sequencing input was T cells isolated from PBMCs. The clonotype comes from a human donor in good health. Some clones in this sample may be carry-over from other donors' samples. The CDR3 spells CSVGQGLSYEQYF. As DNA, the CDR3 is TGCAGCGTGGGACAGGGCCTCTCCTACGAGCAGTACTTC.